This TCR beta chain was identified during a study of blood T cell repertoires in COVID-19. Study details: Acute and convalescent COVID-19 samples came from the United States, Italy and Spain. The cDNA or gDNA used as material had been derived from T cells, B-cell-depleted T cells, or PBMCs.

This CDR3 region has 15 residues. From germline, CDR1 is LGHNA and CDR2 YSLEER. With 1 base removed from V and 3 bases from J, the gap between germline ends came to 9 bases. In the original workflow: By means of reference gene primer amplification, nucleated cell counts were estimated. The repertoire was sequenced with immunoSEQ multiplex PCR; TCRdb's copy has only in-frame clones and lacks some. V, J and clone size derive from that table, while D and trimming were established from the DNA sequence. The repertoire includes approximately 230,000 clones, around nine tenths of them detected once, and roughly 3% sits in the top ten.

This TCR was sampled from a man aged 18 to 29 with active or convalescent COVID-19. The sample was peripheral blood. The V gene is TRBV4-3, the J gene TRBJ2-2; D is ambiguous. Here the CDR3 DNA reads TGCGCCAGCAGCCAAGTTAGAGGAGACACCGGGGAGCTGTTTTTT. As protein: CASSQVRGDTGELFF.